At least ten counts were recorded for the clone carrying this TCR beta chain. Patients who underwent sequencing had shown CD8+CD57+ cell expansion by flow cytometry. These data come from a study of CD8+CD57+ T cells in acquired aplastic anemia. TCR beta VDJ and CDR3 profiles were obtained from a genomic DNA template. MiXCR, run by TCRdb on the reads, gives a single entry per CDR3 protein. The sample has 150,000 to 200,000 distinct CDR3 sequences; roughly 50% are singletons. What was sequenced was sorted CD4+, CD8+, or CD8+CD57+ T cells (not recorded which) from PBMCs. The TCR was taken from a human donor with aplastic anemia.

The CDR3 sequence: CATRPPGNTGELFF. The CDR3 bases are TGTGCCACACGGCCCCCAGGAAACACCGGGGAGCTGTTTTTT. The V call is TRBV10-3, the J call TRBJ2-2; D is unresolved. CDR1 is ENHRY and CDR2 is SYGVKD in the germline V gene. The V and J ends lost 10 bases and 2 bases respectively, with 14 bases between them. There are 14 residues in the CDR3.